These 30 T cell receptor beta chains were all obtained from the same sample, sequenced in a study of response to subunit inactivated influenza vaccine. TCRdb reanalysed the RT-PCR reads using MiXCR and keeps one entry per CDR3 protein. Found here are about 650,000 distinct CDR3 sequences, 14% of them singletons; the top ten hold 6% to 9.5%. The sample was PBMCs from blood, taken roughly 2 weeks before vaccination. All receptors come from a man over 45 who received an inactivated influenza vaccine.

This clonotype was seen ten or more times. V usage is TRBV6-2 or TRBV6-3 and J usage is TRBJ2-5; no definite D call. This CDR3 has 14 residues. Germline CDR1 MNHEY, CDR2 SVGEGT. V lost 7 bases and J 4 bases, leaving 16 bases between the germline ends. The CDR3 nucleotides read TGTGCCAGCATACGGAGACAACAAGGAGAGACCCAGTACTTC. Encoded protein: CASIRRQQGETQYF.

The chain uses TRBV2 and TRBJ2-1; D perhaps matches TRBD2 (6 bases). Germline CDR1 is SNHLY and CDR2 is FYNNEI. The V end lost 6 bases, the J end lost 1 base, and 13 bases lay between the germline ends. The CDR3 consists of 15 residues. The CDR3: CASRPTSNSYNEQFF. In DNA form, the CDR3 reads TGTGCCAGCAGGCCGACTAGTAATTCCTACAATGAGCAGTTCTTC.

In this sample, this clonotype turned up a few times. This chain connects TRBV7-2 to TRBJ2-5, with no clear D. There are 15 residues in the CDR3. V was pared by 3 bases and J by 0 bases, with 11 bases between. Germline V gene sequence: CDR1 SGHTA, CDR2 FQGNSA. This CDR3 is CASSFQRSYQETQYF. The DNA for the CDR3 is TGTGCCAGCAGCTTTCAACGGAGTTACCAAGAGACCCAGTACTTC.

This clonotype was observed a handful of times. The chain uses TRBV7-9 and TRBJ1-5, with D perhaps matching TRBD1 (6 bases). Germline V CDR1 and CDR2: SEHNR, FQNEAQ (reference sequence). The CDR3 length is 14 residues. The V gene lost 4 bases and the J gene lost 6 bases, with 13 bases spanning the gap. The CDR3 reads CASSSTGIGQPQHF. The CDR3 nucleotides are TGTGCCAGCAGCTCAACAGGGATAGGTCAGCCCCAGCATTTT. The entire variable domain, with the rest obtained from reference TRBV7-9 and TRBJ1-5, is as follows: DTGVSQNPRHKITKRGQNVTFRCDPISEHNRLYWYRQTLGQGPEFLTYFQNEAQLEKSRLLSDRFSAERPKGSFSTLEIQRTEQGDSAMYLCASSSTGIGQPQHFGDGTRLSIL.

The chain couples TRBV6-2 or TRBV6-3 to TRBJ2-2, with a tentative D call TRBD2 (5 bases). Germline CDR1 reads MNHEY; CDR2 reads SVGEGT. CDR3 length equals 14 residues. V dropped 8 bases and J dropped 1 base, with 11 bases sitting between them. CDR3 loop: CASLLRGNTGELFF. CDR3 in DNA: TGTGCCAGCCTCCTACGGGGGAACACCGGGGAGCTGTTTTTT.

In this sample, this clonotype turned up a few times. The chain has TRBV5-1 and TRBJ1-1; unclear D gene. The CDR3 is made up of 14 amino acids. Germline CDR1 reads SGHRS; CDR2 reads YFSETQ. The germline V and J ends were trimmed by 1 base and 1 base, with 8 bases remaining between them. The DNA of the CDR3 is TGCGCCAGCAGCTTGCAGCCAGCGAACACTGAAGCTTTCTTT. Residues: CASSLQPANTEAFF.

V gene TRBV28 combines with J gene TRBJ1-1; no reliable D call. In germline, CDR1 is MDHEN, CDR2 SYDVKM. Deletions cut 7 bases from V and 2 bases from J, with 11 bases between. The CDR3 contains 13 residues. The DNA of the CDR3 is TGTGCCAGCATCAAGGGTGGTAACACTGAAGCTTTCTTT. Its translation is CASIKGGNTEAFF. Complete variable domain (other parts from reference TRBV28 and TRBJ1-1): DVKVTQSSRYLVKRTGEKVFLECVQDMDHENMFWYRQDPGLGLRLIYFSYDVKMKEKGDIPEGYSVSREKKERFSLILESASTNQTSMYLCASIKGGNTEAFFGQGTRLTVV.

The chain employs TRBV6-1 and TRBJ1-2; D may be TRBD1 (5 bases). Per the germline V gene, CDR1 is MNHNS and CDR2 is SASEGT. Deletions cut 5 bases from V and 4 bases from J, with 11 bases between. CDR3 length: 13 amino acids. The CDR3 spells CASSRDGSYGYTF. The CDR3 bases are TGTGCCAGCAGTAGGGACGGTTCCTATGGCTACACCTTC.

The V gene is TRBV20-1, the J gene TRBJ2-7, with 11 bases that match TRBD1. This CDR3 region has 17 residues. Germline values: CDR1 DFQATT, CDR2 SNEGSKA (reference sequence). The trim removed 4 bases at V and 3 bases at J, leaving 14 bases unmatched. Here the CDR3 DNA reads TGCAGTGCTAAACCCCTCACCGGACAGGGGGCGTTCTACGAGCAGTACTTC. Translated: CSAKPLTGQGAFYEQYF.

This clonotype was seen a handful of times. The chain is built from TRBV2 and TRBJ1-1; tentatively, D is TRBD1 (5 bases). Germline V CDR1 and CDR2: SNHLY, FYNNEI. The CDR3 has 13 residues. Trimming stripped 6 bases from V and 8 bases from J, with 16 bases between. The CDR3 DNA follows: TGTGCCAGCAGCCAAAACGGACACTTAGAAGCTTTCTTT. Translated: CASSQNGHLEAFF.

The CDR3 spells CASNRASGVGNEQFF. In DNA, the CDR3 is TGTGCCAGCAACAGAGCTAGCGGGGTCGGCAATGAGCAGTTCTTC. The chain combines TRBV2 with TRBJ2-1; 9 nucleotides align to TRBD2. CDR3 length: 15 residues. Germline loops: CDR1 SNHLY, CDR2 FYNNEI. The J segment lost 6 bases and the V segment lost 7 bases, leaving 10 bases of the junction unmatched.

This clonotype showed up just a few times. The chain has TRBV10-3 and TRBJ2-6, with D unresolved. Germline V gene data show CDR1 as ENHRY and CDR2 as SYGVKD. The CDR3 length is 16 residues. Trimming stripped 2 bases from V and 0 bases from J, with 8 bases between. Here the CDR3 reads CAISETVSSGANVLTF. The CDR3 region has the DNA TGTGCCATCAGTGAGACGGTGAGCTCTGGGGCCAACGTCCTGACTTTC.

The chain couples TRBV27 to TRBJ2-7; D is perhaps TRBD1 (5 bases). Germline loops: CDR1 MNHEY, CDR2 SMNVEV (reference sequence). This CDR3 spans 15 amino acids. V lost 4 bases, J lost 2 bases, and 15 bases lay in between. The CDR3 coding sequence is TGTGCCAGCAGTTCCTACAGGACGGATGCCTACGAGCAGTACTTC. Its protein product is CASSSYRTDAYEQYF.

This clonotype was counted ten times or more. At one of its ends the junction is not consistent with the germline gene, which may arise from a read error. V usage is TRBV5-4 and J usage is TRBJ2-3; TRBD2 matches at 7 bases. Germline CDR1 and CDR2: SGHNT and YYREEE (reference sequence). The CDR3 has 14 amino acids. In DNA form, the CDR3 reads TGCGCCAGCAGCTCCGGACTAGAAACAGATACGCAGTATTTT. Protein product: CASSSGLETDTQYF.

The chain is built from TRBV20-1 and TRBJ2-4, with TRBD1 identical over 10 bases. The J segment lost 8 bases and the V segment lost 0 bases, leaving 16 bases of the junction unmatched. CDR1 and CDR2 (germline): DFQATT, SNEGSKA (reference sequence). The CDR3 runs 18 residues. The DNA for the CDR3 is TGCAGTGCTAGAGATTTATCGGTTGACAGGGGGCGCGGAGACATTCAGTACTTC. Protein: CSARDLSVDRGRGDIQYF.

This clonotype was counted between two and nine times. The V and J genes are TRBV7-9 and TRBJ2-6; no definite D call. The CDR3 sequence is 16 residues long. Germline V gene lookup returns CDR1 SEHNR and CDR2 FQNEAQ (reference sequence). The germline V and J ends were trimmed by 1 base and 0 bases, with 7 bases remaining between them. The CDR3 loop reads CASSLGQHSGANVLTF. CDR3 coding DNA: TGTGCCAGCAGCTTAGGGCAGCACTCTGGGGCCAACGTCCTGACTTTC. The full variable domain, in which reference TRBV7-9 and TRBJ2-6 provide the parts outside the CDR3, is DTGVSQNPRHKITKRGQNVTFRCDPISEHNRLYWYRQTLGQGPEFLTYFQNEAQLEKSRLLSDRFSAERPKGSFSTLEIQRTEQGDSAMYLCASSLGQHSGANVLTFGAGSRLTVL.

The sample holds a few counts of this clonotype. The chain recombines TRBV5-1 with TRBJ2-7; a possible D gene is TRBD2 (5 bases). Germline lookup yields CDR1 SGHRS and CDR2 YFSETQ. V shed 2 bases and J shed 6 bases, with 12 bases lying between them. This CDR3 has 13 residues. The CDR3 sequence is CASSFELRGEQYF. The CDR3 DNA is TGCGCCAGCAGCTTCGAACTCCGGGGCGAGCAGTACTTC.

This sequence joins TRBV2 and TRBJ2-7; TRBD1 matches 10 bases. Germline CDR1 reads SNHLY; CDR2 reads FYNNEI. With 6 bases clipped from V and 1 base from J, the junction kept 3 bases outside the gene matches. The CDR3 has 14 residues. CDR3 sequence reads: CASRGQGTSYEQYF. CDR3 coding DNA: TGTGCCAGCAGGGGACAGGGGACATCCTACGAGCAGTACTTC.

V and J are TRBV28 and TRBJ2-7; TRBD1 matches 9 bases. The V gene's germline CDR1 is MDHEN and CDR2 SYDVKM. CDR3 length: 12 amino acids. The V segment lost 8 bases and the J segment 1 base; nucleotides outside the gene matches: 0. The CDR3 DNA is TGTGCCAGCGACAGGGGGTCCTACGAGCAGTACTTC. Its protein product is CASDRGSYEQYF.

This chain connects TRBV5-1 to TRBJ2-5, with D perhaps TRBD1 (6 bases). The CDR3 spans 16 residues. Germline V lookup: CDR1 SGHRS, CDR2 YFSETQ. Trimming removed 0 bases at V and 4 bases at J, with 16 bases between. The CDR3 sequence is CASSLVTPGEGETQYF. The CDR3 region has the DNA TGCGCCAGCAGCTTGGTGACGCCAGGGGAAGGAGAGACCCAGTACTTC.

The chain has TRBV21-1 and TRBJ2-7; TRBD1, as called in the table, went unchecked against the DNA. TRBV21-1 is given as a pseudogene. The length of the CDR3 is 15 residues. CDR3 in DNA: TGTGCCAGCAGCAAAGGGGACAGGGTGTCCTACGAGCAGTACTTC. Encoded protein: CASSKGDRVSYEQYF.

Ten or more counts support this clonotype. The V call is TRBV7-8, the J call TRBJ2-7, with D tentatively TRBD2 (5 bases). CDR1 is SGHVS and CDR2 is FQNEAQ in the germline V gene. The CDR3 totals 14 residues. The V end lost 5 bases, the J end lost 2 bases, and 13 bases lay between the germline ends. CDR3 amino acids: CASSPIRGTYEQYF. The CDR3 DNA reads as TGTGCCAGCAGCCCAATACGGGGTACCTACGAGCAGTACTTC. The whole variable domain, filled in from reference TRBV7-8 and TRBJ2-7, reads GAGVSQSPRYKVAKRGQDVALRCDPISGHVSLFWYQQALGQGPEFLTYFQNEAQLDKSGLPSDRFFAERPEGSVSTLKIQRTQQEDSAVYLCASSPIRGTYEQYFGPGTRLTVT.

This clonotype was observed a few times. This chain links TRBV5-1 with TRBJ1-4; weak D call: TRBD1 (6 bases). The CDR3 totals 15 residues. Germline V CDR1 and CDR2: SGHRS, YFSETQ. V was clipped by 2 bases and J by 3 bases, with 11 bases between them. The CDR3 bases are TGCGCCAGCAGCTTTACAGGGTTGGCTAATGAAAAACTGTTTTTT. Translation gives CASSFTGLANEKLFF.

This clonotype was seen a few times. The rearrangement uses TRBV6-4 and TRBJ2-5; D gene ambiguous. The V end was cut by 6 bases, the J end by 1 base, with 18 bases between. This CDR3 is 16 amino acids long. Germline V gene lookup returns CDR1 MRHNA and CDR2 SNTAGT. CDR3 region: CASRLPGLGPQETQYF. CDR3 nucleotide sequence: TGTGCCAGCAGATTACCGGGCCTTGGACCCCAAGAGACCCAGTACTTC.

There are a few counts of this clonotype. The chain is built from TRBV5-4 and TRBJ1-1, with 9 bases matching TRBD1. V shed 3 bases and J 4 bases; nucleotides not matched to a gene: 7. Germline V gene sequence: CDR1 SGHNT, CDR2 YYREEE (reference sequence). The CDR3 is made up of 15 amino acids. In DNA form, the CDR3 reads TGTGCCAGCAGCTCCCAGACAGGGGGTCTCACTGAAGCTTTCTTT. This translates into CASSSQTGGLTEAFF. Looking up the rest from reference TRBV5-4 and TRBJ1-1 gives the full variable domain: ETGVTQSPTHLIKTRGQQVTLRCSSQSGHNTVSWYQQALGQGPQFIFQYYREEENGRGNFPPRFSGLQFPNYSSELNVNALELDDSALYLCASSSQTGGLTEAFFGQGTRLTVV.

This clonotype was detected many times. The chain employs TRBV12-3 or TRBV12-4 and TRBJ2-1; 8 nucleotides line up with TRBD1. CDR3 length: 15 amino acids. The V segment lost 1 base and the J segment 7 bases; nucleotides outside the gene matches: 6. CDR3 nucleotide sequence: TGTGCCAGCAGTTTAGGGGCAGGGGGCGGAAATGAGCAGTTCTTC. It translates to CASSLGAGGGNEQFF.

CDR3 region: CASSQETIGQGNTGELFF. The DNA of the CDR3 is TGTGCCAGCAGCCAAGAGACGATCGGACAGGGCAACACCGGGGAGCTGTTTTTT. This rearrangement joins TRBV3-1 to TRBJ2-2, with 8 bases that match TRBD1. The V gene's germline CDR1 is LGHDT and CDR2 YNNKEL (reference sequence). The V segment lost 0 bases and the J segment 2 bases; nucleotides outside the gene matches: 8. There are 18 residues in the CDR3.

CDR3 region: CASSLMGVSTEAFF. DNA for the CDR3: TGTGCCAGCAGTTTAATGGGGGTGAGCACTGAAGCTTTCTTT. The V and J genes are TRBV27 and TRBJ1-1, with a weak D call TRBD1 (5 bases). This CDR3 has 14 amino acids. V lost 2 bases to trimming and J lost 4 bases, with 11 bases between them. The germline V gene has CDR1 MNHEY and CDR2 SMNVEV (reference sequence).

The genes are TRBV27 and TRBJ2-1; possible D gene TRBD2, 6 bases. This CDR3 has 14 amino acids. The V gene's germline CDR1 is MNHEY and CDR2 SMNVEV (reference sequence). Trimming stripped 8 bases from V and 0 bases from J, with 11 bases between. The CDR3 bases are TGTGCCAGCGCGTTGGGAGGCTCCTACAATGAGCAGTTCTTC. It codes for CASALGGSYNEQFF.

The rearrangement joins TRBV15 to TRBJ2-5; 8 nucleotides agree with TRBD2. This CDR3 is built from 16 residues. Germline CDR1 and CDR2: LNHNV and YYDKDF (reference sequence). The V and J ends lost 5 bases and 1 base, in that order; junction bases with no gene match: 9. The CDR3: CATSPRASGLQETQYF. The CDR3 DNA sequence: TGTGCCACCAGCCCTCGGGCTAGCGGGCTCCAAGAGACCCAGTACTTC.